What follows are 5 T cell receptor beta chains derived from one specimen sequenced in a study of blood T cell repertoires in COVID-19. Profiled with immunoSEQ multiplex PCR; TCRdb holds only in-frame clones, not every one. The sample has roughly 250,000 clones; roughly 90% are singletons. Sequencing was performed on peripheral blood. These receptors were taken from a man aged 55 to 69 who had recovered from COVID-19.

The genes are TRBV2 and TRBJ1-6, with a weak D call TRBD1 (5 bases). V was pared by 3 bases and J by 0 bases, with 9 bases between. Germline V CDR1 and CDR2: SNHLY, FYNNEI. The CDR3 runs 16 residues. In nucleotides, the CDR3 is TGTGCCAGCAGTGATCGGGGACTCTCCTATAATTCACCCCTCCACTTT. Translating gives CASSDRGLSYNSPLHF.

The chain joins TRBV4-2 to TRBJ2-3; 10 positions agree with TRBD2. In germline, CDR1 is LGHNA, CDR2 YNFKEQ. J lost 1 base, V lost 0 bases, and 1 base had no gene match. The CDR3 has 16 residues. The CDR3 reads CASSQELAGGTDTQYF. CDR3 nucleotide sequence: TGTGCCAGCAGCCAAGAGCTAGCGGGGGGCACAGATACGCAGTATTTT.

The J gene is TRBJ2-7, the V gene TRBV3-1 (or the pseudogene TRBV3-2); D possibly corresponds to TRBD2 (6 bases). Germline V gene sequence: CDR1 LGHDT, CDR2 YNNKEL (reference sequence). This CDR3 is 15 amino acids long. The V gene lost 1 base and the J gene lost 0 bases, with 10 bases spanning the gap. CDR3 coding DNA: TGTGCCAGCAGCCAAGGCGGGGCTAGCTCCTACGAGCAGTACTTC. Residues: CASSQGGASSYEQYF.

This clone was recorded once. The rearrangement links TRBV20-1 to TRBJ2-7; 8 nucleotides match TRBD1. The CDR3 has 11 residues. Germline lookup yields CDR1 DFQATT and CDR2 SNEGSKA (reference sequence). As DNA, the CDR3 is TGCAGGGGGGACAGGAGTTACGAGCAGTACTTC. Protein sequence: CRGDRSYEQYF.

The CDR3 region is CATSRRTGLNSGANVLTF. CDR3 sequence (DNA): TGTGCCACCAGCAGAAGGACAGGGCTAAACTCTGGGGCCAACGTCCTGACTTTC. The chain has TRBV15 and TRBJ2-6; 8 nucleotides agree with TRBD1. CDR1 and CDR2 from the germline V gene are LNHNV and YYDKDF (reference sequence). V shed 2 bases, J shed 0 bases, and the junction held 6 bases outside the gene matches. The CDR3 loop spans 18 amino acids.